Sequencing of this TCR beta chain was carried out in a study of cytomegalovirus exposure and HLA in healthy donors. Looking at the study overall: The 110 or so validation repertoires used the same platform as the 550 to 750 first-cohort repertoires, a later analysis reported.

Only in-frame clones appear in the TCRdb table, and some are missing; sequencing was by immunoSEQ multiplex PCR. The table records approximately 70,000 clones, about 94% of them present only once. This CDR3 has 17 residues. The germline V gene has CDR1 MDHEN and CDR2 SYDVKM. The V end was cut by 0 bases, the J end by 1 base, with 10 bases between. As to this clone: The antigen is undetermined.

Whole-study findings and limits: Subsequent analysis revealed that first-cohort TCR clusters tended to co-occur in the 120 or so validation repertoires. There were a few CMV-associated chains whose specificity for CMV antigens was confirmed in vitro. Across donors, most TCRs were seen rarely, yet some public ones were widespread.

V and J are TRBV28 and TRBJ2-6, with D perhaps matching TRBD2 (6 bases). The sequence came from a woman between 18 and 29 years old in good health and CMV-seronegative. The sample was PBMCs. The CDR3 is CASSLWAGGSGANVLTF. CDR3 nucleotide sequence: TGTGCCAGCAGTTTATGGGCCGGAGGGTCTGGGGCCAACGTCCTGACTTTC.